A single sample gave rise to the 16 T cell receptor beta chains below, sequenced in a study of cytotoxic CD8 clonotypes in ibrutinib-treated CLL. Here immunoSEQ multiplex PCR was the method, and the copy in TCRdb shows in-frame clones only, minus some. Of a few thousand clones listed, nearly 70% are singletons. The source material was PBMCs, sampled before ibrutinib treatment. The receptors shown here come from a human donor with chronic lymphocytic leukemia.

For this clone: Other DNA sequences in this specimen translate into the identical CDR3. The chain couples TRBV4-1 to TRBJ2-5, with D unresolved. The CDR3 is 14 residues long. V was cut by 1 base and J by 1 base, with 7 bases left in between. Germline V lookup: CDR1 MGHRA, CDR2 YSYEKL. The CDR3 here is CASSQGGPQETQYF. DNA of the CDR3: TGCGCCAGCAGCCAAGGAGGTCCCCAAGAGACCCAGTACTTC.

J is TRBJ2-5 and V is TRBV5-1; D uncertain. The CDR3 is made up of 12 amino acids. CDR1 is SGHRS and CDR2 is YFSETQ in the germline V gene. V was shortened by 1 base and J by 4 bases, with 5 bases between the two germline ends. The CDR3: CASSLPGETQYF. The CDR3 DNA reads as TGCGCCAGCAGCTTGCCGGGAGAGACCCAGTACTTC.

This sequence joins TRBV5-1 and TRBJ2-1, with 12 bases that match TRBD2. Trimming took 4 bases from V and 6 from J; bases not matched to a gene: 2. There are 14 residues in the CDR3. Per germline, CDR1 SGHRS and CDR2 YFSETQ. The CDR3 region has the DNA TGCGCCAGCAGCCTAGCGGGGGGGCCCAATGAGCAGTTCTTC. This encodes CASSLAGGPNEQFF.

This CDR3 reads CASSQDWLKVNYGYTF. The DNA of the CDR3 is TGTGCCAGCAGCCAAGATTGGCTGAAAGTCAACTATGGCTACACCTTC. The gene calls are TRBV4-2 and TRBJ1-2; no clear D gene. From germline, CDR1 is LGHNA and CDR2 YNFKEQ. The CDR3 is made up of 16 amino acids. Between the trimmed V and J ends, which lost 0 bases and 2 bases, there was a span of 13 bases.

The gene calls are TRBV5-1 and TRBJ2-7; 9 positions agree with TRBD1. V lost 3 bases to trimming and J lost 6 bases; unmatched junction nucleotides: 7. Germline-derived CDR1 and CDR2 are SGHRS and YFSETQ. The CDR3 sequence is 14 residues long. CDR3 sequence (DNA): TGCGCCAGCAGCTATCCGGGACAGGGATTCGAGCAGTACTTC. It encodes CASSYPGQGFEQYF.

The V gene is TRBV7-7, the J gene TRBJ2-5, with 7 bases aligning to TRBD1. Germline CDR1 SSHAT, CDR2 FNYEAQ (reference sequence). The CDR3 covers 15 residues. Unmatched junction bases numbered 4, after V lost 1 base and J lost 2 bases. The DNA for the CDR3 is TGTGCCAGCAGCTTAGTGACAGGGTCACAAGAGACCCAGTACTTC. Translation gives CASSLVTGSQETQYF.

This clone showed up just once. The gene calls are TRBV11-3 and TRBJ1-3; TRBD1 matches at 11 bases. This CDR3 has 20 residues. Germline V gives CDR1 SGHNT, CDR2 YENEEA. The V and J ends lost 4 bases and 0 bases, in that order; junction bases with no gene match: 14. The CDR3 loop is CASSSRHRTGGQFSGNTIYF. The CDR3 DNA is TGTGCCAGCAGCTCTCGTCATCGGACAGGGGGCCAATTCTCTGGAAACACCATATATTTT.

The gene calls are TRBV7-3 and TRBJ2-5; possibly TRBD2 for D (5 bases). This CDR3 comprises 15 residues. V was trimmed by 1 base and J by 5 bases, leaving 14 bases between them. CDR1 is SGHTA and CDR2 is FQGTGA in the germline V gene. This CDR3 reads CASSLMAGGWETQYF. CDR3 nucleotide sequence: TGTGCCAGCAGCTTAATGGCAGGCGGGTGGGAGACCCAGTACTTC.

This clone was found a few times. The rearrangement links TRBV13 to TRBJ2-7, with 10 positions matching TRBD1. CDR3 length equals 14 residues. Trimming removed 5 bases from V and 4 bases from J; junction bases left unmatched: 5. CDR1 PRHDT and CDR2 FYEKMQ come from the germline V gene (reference sequence). As DNA, the CDR3 is TGTGCCAGCAGCCCGGACAGGGGGGATTACGAGCAGTACTTC. Protein sequence: CASSPDRGDYEQYF.

CDR3 nucleotide sequence: TGTGCCAGCTCACCACCGGGAGGGGGATGGGCTTTCTTT. Its protein is CASSPPGGGWAFF. The rearrangement uses TRBV18 and TRBJ1-1, with D maybe TRBD1 (6 bases). This CDR3 spans 13 amino acids. The ends were cut back, 0 bases at V and 11 bases at J, with 13 bases in the middle. CDR1 and CDR2 from the germline V gene are KGHSH and LQKENI.

The chain employs TRBV7-8 and TRBJ2-6; D not certain. Trimming took 5 bases from V and 4 from J, leaving 9 bases between them. Germline-derived CDR1 and CDR2 are SGHVS and FQNEAQ. The length of the CDR3 is 14 residues. CDR3 sequence: CASSPPWGANVLTF. The DNA for the CDR3 is TGTGCCAGCAGCCCCCCGTGGGGGGCCAACGTCCTGACTTTC. The full variable domain, in which reference TRBV7-8 and TRBJ2-6 provide the parts outside the CDR3, is GAGVSQSPRYKVAKRGQDVALRCDPISGHVSLFWYQQALGQGPEFLTYFQNEAQLDKSGLPSDRFFAERPEGSVSTLKIQRTQQEDSAVYLCASSPPWGANVLTFGAGSRLTVL.

The chain has TRBV7-9 and TRBJ2-3; D gene uncertain. CDR1 SEHNR and CDR2 FQNEAQ come from the germline V gene (reference sequence). Trimming stripped 1 base from V and 1 base from J, with 9 bases between. There are 15 residues in the CDR3. The CDR3 nucleotides are TGTGCCAGCAGCTTAGAGGGTATTGGCACAGATACGCAGTATTTT. Protein: CASSLEGIGTDTQYF.

The genes are TRBV27 and TRBJ2-3; D call uncertain. Trimming removed 4 bases at V and 5 bases at J, with 7 bases between. The germline CDR1 and CDR2 sequences are MNHEY and SMNVEV (reference sequence). CDR3 length: 12 amino acids. CDR3 region: CASSYIGDTQYF. The CDR3 DNA reads as TGTGCCAGCAGTTACATAGGAGATACGCAGTATTTT.

This clone has a handful of counts. This chain joins TRBV7-3 and TRBJ1-2; D perhaps matches TRBD1 (5 bases). Per the germline V gene, CDR1 is SGHTA and CDR2 is FQGTGA. The germline V and J ends were trimmed by 5 bases and 5 bases, with 12 bases remaining between them. The CDR3 length is 13 residues. CDR3 DNA sequence: TGTGCCAGCAGCCCCTGGGGGGGGTATGGCTACACCTTC. Translating it yields CASSPWGGYGYTF.

V gene TRBV6-5 combines with J gene TRBJ1-3; D call uncertain. Germline V gene sequence: CDR1 MNHEY, CDR2 SVGAGI. This CDR3 is 12 amino acids long. V was clipped by 10 bases and J by 0 bases, with 7 bases between them. The DNA of the CDR3 is TGTGCCACCCGGAGCTCTGGAAACACCATATATTTT. Protein sequence: CATRSSGNTIYF.

A few counts support this clone. The rearrangement joins TRBV6-5 to TRBJ2-1, with 8 bases fitting TRBD2. This CDR3 has 15 residues. Trimming took 0 bases from V and 5 from J; bases not matched to a gene: 3. CDR1 and CDR2 from the germline V gene are MNHEY and SVGAGI. The CDR3 loop reads CASSYSTAGDNEQFF. DNA for the CDR3: TGTGCCAGCAGTTACTCGACAGCGGGGGACAATGAGCAGTTCTTC.